The entry below gives a single T cell receptor (beta chain) sequence along with its context. What it recognizes is unknown. During construction of the library, unique molecular identifiers were attached to individual cDNA molecules for quantitative, reproducible TCR counting. TCRdb reanalysed the RACE reads using MiXCR and keeps one entry per CDR3 protein. In the table there are under 50,000 distinct CDR3 sequences, roughly 13% of which are singletons. This entry belongs to a study of human T cells and chemical hapten exposure. Study-level background: A mostly female patient group had alopecia areata, totalis or universalis.

Unmatched junction bases numbered 6, after V lost 2 bases and J lost 2 bases. In germline, CDR1 is MDHEN, CDR2 SYDVKM. The CDR3 has 15 residues. Time point defined: patch test 3, about 24 weeks after DPC sensitization. As for treatment: therapeutic diphenylcyclopropenone sensitization with weekly scalp DPC. Unfractionated whole blood yielded total RNA. People who gave samples had alopecia, were 18 to 70 years old, and were suitable for DPC. Study observations and caveats: There were significantly more large CDR3 similarity clusters among expanded TCRs than among controls.

The material sequenced was whole blood, taken in connection with sensitization to the hapten diphenylcyclopropenone (DPC). This clonotype was sampled from a middle-aged woman with alopecia areata. Some clones in this sample may be carry-over from other donors' samples. The chain joins TRBV28 to TRBJ2-7; 7 bases line up with TRBD1. The CDR3 nucleotides are TGTGCCAGCAGTTTAGACAGGGTCCGTACCTACGAGCAGTACTTC. Translating it yields CASSLDRVRTYEQYF.